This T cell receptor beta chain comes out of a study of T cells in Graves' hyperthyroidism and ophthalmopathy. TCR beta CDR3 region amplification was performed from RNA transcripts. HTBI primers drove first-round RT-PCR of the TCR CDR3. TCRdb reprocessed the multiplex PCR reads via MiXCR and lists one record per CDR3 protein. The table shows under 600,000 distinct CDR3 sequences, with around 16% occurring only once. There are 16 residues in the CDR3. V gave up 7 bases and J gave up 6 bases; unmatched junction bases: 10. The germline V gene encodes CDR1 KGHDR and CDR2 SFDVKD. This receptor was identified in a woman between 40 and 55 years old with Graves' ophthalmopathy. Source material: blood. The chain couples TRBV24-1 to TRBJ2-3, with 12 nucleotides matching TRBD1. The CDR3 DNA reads TGTGCCACCAGCCTGCCGGGACAGGGGGCGTCCGATACGCAGTATTTT. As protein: CATSLPGQGASDTQYF.